Shown below are 16 T cell receptor beta chains from a single sample sequenced in a study of CD8+CD57+ T cells in acquired aplastic anemia. Genomic DNA constituted the template upon which TCR beta VDJ and CDR3 profiling was performed. TCRdb re-called the reads with MiXCR, one entry per CDR3 protein. The table has 150,000 to 170,000 distinct CDR3 sequences, roughly half seen once; the top ten hold 9.5% to 15%. Before being chosen for sequencing, patients had shown CD8+CD57+ cell expansion by flow cytometry. Sequencing was carried out using sorted CD4+, CD8+, or CD8+CD57+ T cells (not recorded which) from PBMCs. These receptors all come from a human donor with aplastic anemia.

A note on this clonotype: This sequence may be a read error, since a much larger clone differs from it by one base. The rearrangement uses TRBV5-1 and TRBJ2-7; TRBD1 matches at 8 bases. Trimming cost V 4 bases and J 7 bases; bases outside gene matches: 10. Germline V gene data show CDR1 as SGHRS and CDR2 as YFSETQ. The CDR3 sequence is 14 residues long. The CDR3 coding sequence is TGCGCCAGCAGCCCACCCCGGACAGGGAATGAGCAGTACTTC. Translating it yields CASSPPRTGNEQYF.

This clonotype was counted many times. The chain employs TRBV20-1 and TRBJ2-7; no clear D. Germline V lookup: CDR1 DFQATT, CDR2 SNEGSKA (reference sequence). Between the trimmed V and J ends, which lost 0 bases and 0 bases, there was a span of 12 bases. This CDR3 is 15 amino acids long. CDR3 nucleotides: TGCAGTGCTAGAGATTTGTACACTGACTCCTACGAGCAGTACTTC. Its translation is CSARDLYTDSYEQYF.

This chain joins TRBV4-2 and TRBJ2-1; no definite D call. The germline V and J ends were trimmed by 0 bases and 4 bases, with 16 bases remaining between them. Germline loops: CDR1 LGHNA, CDR2 YNFKEQ. The length of the CDR3 is 17 residues. CDR3 residues: CASSQDVGAEEYNEQFF. As DNA, the CDR3 is TGTGCCAGCAGCCAAGATGTAGGCGCCGAGGAATACAATGAGCAGTTCTTC.

This rearrangement joins TRBV2 to TRBJ2-7, with 8 nucleotides matching TRBD1. Germline assignment: CDR1 SNHLY and CDR2 FYNNEI. The junction had 11 bases not matched to a gene; V was cut back by 6 bases and J by 4 bases. The CDR3 consists of 15 residues. CDR3 region: CASRSSGTGTYEQYF. Written as DNA, the CDR3 is TGTGCCAGCAGGTCCTCCGGGACAGGTACTTACGAGCAGTACTTC.

The table lists this clonotype with many counts. The chain uses TRBV20-1 and TRBJ1-2, with a tentative D call TRBD1 (5 bases). Germline V CDR1 and CDR2: DFQATT, SNEGSKA (reference sequence). CDR3 length: 11 amino acids. The V gene lost 3 bases and the J gene lost 3 bases, with 5 bases spanning the gap. In DNA form, the CDR3 reads TGCAGTGCTAGCAGGGACTATGGCTACACCTTC. This codes for CSASRDYGYTF.

This rearrangement joins TRBV15 to TRBJ1-2, with D uncertain. Trimming stripped 0 bases from V and 8 bases from J, with 13 bases between. The CDR3 is 14 residues long. Germline CDR1 LNHNV, CDR2 YYDKDF (reference sequence). CDR3 loop: CATSRDITATGYTF. Written as DNA, the CDR3 is TGTGCCACCAGCAGAGATATTACAGCCACCGGCTACACCTTC. The full variable domain, completed using reference TRBV15 and TRBJ1-2, is DAMVIQNPRYQVTQFGKPVTLSCSQTLNHNVMYWYQQKSSQAPKLLFHYYDKDFNNEADTPDNFQSRRPNTSFCFLDIRSPGLGDTAMYLCATSRDITATGYTFGSGTRLTVV.

Note on this clonotype: A read error may be the cause here, since a much bigger clone is one base away. This chain joins TRBV7-8 and TRBJ1-1, with 9 positions matching TRBD1. Germline V gene sequence: CDR1 SGHVS, CDR2 FQNEAQ. CDR3 length: 14 amino acids. Here the CDR3 reads CASSLGTGVTEAVF. The CDR3 region has the DNA TGTGCCAGCAGCTTAGGGACAGGGGTTACTGAAGCTGTCTTT.

V gene TRBV2 combines with J gene TRBJ1-2; D is perhaps TRBD1 (5 bases). Germline CDR1 and CDR2: SNHLY and FYNNEI. V was pared by 6 bases and J by 4 bases, with 18 bases between. This CDR3 is built from 15 residues. DNA for the CDR3: TGTGCCAGCAGGCCCAGGGACCGGGGGGTCTATGGCTACACCTTC. This gives the protein CASRPRDRGVYGYTF.

The chain recombines TRBV5-1 with TRBJ2-5; maybe TRBD2 (7 bases). Trimming cost V 3 bases and J 2 bases, with 14 bases left between them. Germline V CDR1 and CDR2: SGHRS, YFSETQ. This CDR3 comprises 15 residues. This chain's CDR3 is CASSSGAGAQETQYF. Here the CDR3 DNA reads TGCGCCAGCAGCTCGGGGGCGGGGGCACAAGAGACCCAGTACTTC. Filled out from reference TRBV5-1 and TRBJ2-5, the complete variable domain reads KAGVTQTPRYLIKTRGQQVTLSCSPISGHRSVSWYQQTPGQGLQFLFEYFSETQRNKGNFPGRFSGRQFSNSRSEMNVSTLELGDSALYLCASSSGAGAQETQYFGPGTRLLVL.

In this sample, this clonotype turned up once. This chain joins TRBV20-1 and TRBJ2-7; perhaps TRBD1 as D (5 bases). The CDR3 is 14 amino acids. Germline V gene data show CDR1 as DFQATT and CDR2 as SNEGSKA (reference sequence). Between the trimmed V and J ends, which lost 5 bases and 4 bases, there was a span of 18 bases. The CDR3 sequence: CSAVPGSEAYEQYF. In nucleotides, the CDR3 is TGCAGTGCTGTCCCAGGGTCAGAGGCTTACGAGCAGTACTTC.

In its sample, this clonotype was seen many times. CDR3 sequence reads: CASNSRTAPYEQYF. In nucleotides, the CDR3 is TGTGCCAGCAACTCTAGGACGGCTCCCTACGAGCAGTACTTC. The chain joins TRBV5-6 to TRBJ2-7; D uncertain. The CDR3 is made up of 14 amino acids. The germline V gene encodes CDR1 SGHDT and CDR2 YYEEEE. V dropped 6 bases and J dropped 2 bases, with 15 bases sitting between them.

The rearrangement links TRBV7-6 to TRBJ2-3; D ambiguous. Germline loops: CDR1 SGHVS, CDR2 FNYEAQ. This CDR3 has 12 residues. V was shortened by 4 bases and J by 7 bases, with 9 bases between the two germline ends. Here the CDR3 DNA reads TGTGCCAGCAGCTCCACCCTGTATACGCAGTATTTT. It is translated as CASSSTLYTQYF.

This clonotype was counted at least ten times. The genes are TRBV7-6 and TRBJ1-2, with D perhaps matching TRBD1 (5 bases). V was clipped by 1 base and J by 2 bases, with 11 bases between them. This CDR3 has 15 residues. The germline V gene encodes CDR1 SGHVS and CDR2 FNYEAQ. Here the CDR3 DNA reads TGTGCCAGCAGCTTAGAGGTTGGACAAAACTATGGCTACACCTTC. As protein: CASSLEVGQNYGYTF.

This clonotype was seen only once. The chain has TRBV3-1 and TRBJ1-6; 7 bases line up with TRBD1. This CDR3 has 15 residues. Germline CDR1 reads LGHDT; CDR2 reads YNNKEL (reference sequence). Trimming took 1 base from V and 7 from J; bases not matched to a gene: 4. The CDR3 sequence is CASSQVVRGNSPLHF. The CDR3, as DNA: TGTGCCAGCAGCCAAGTTGTCAGGGGGAATTCACCCCTCCACTTT.

This clonotype was seen repeatedly, ten times or more. This chain connects TRBV3-1 to TRBJ2-7; D possibly corresponds to TRBD2 (6 bases). This CDR3 spans 15 amino acids. The V gene's germline CDR1 is LGHDT and CDR2 YNNKEL (reference sequence). V was pared by 4 bases and J by 3 bases, with 16 bases between. The CDR3 coding sequence is TGTGCCAGCAGCCCCCGACTAGATCGCGACTACGAGCAGTACTTC. This sequence encodes CASSPRLDRDYEQYF.

As for this clonotype: Sequence at one end of the junction differs from germline and may be a read error. CDR3 amino acids: CASFGGGTAKNTQYF. The CDR3 DNA reads as TGTGCCAGCTTTGGAGGGGGGACCGCCAAAAACACTCAGTACTTC. This chain uses TRBV11-2 with TRBJ2-4; tentatively, D is TRBD1 or TRBD2 (6 bases each). The CDR3 totals 15 residues. Germline V gene data show CDR1 as SGHAT and CDR2 as FQNNGV.